The 15 T cell receptor beta chains in this list originate from one sample, sequenced in a study of cytomegalovirus exposure and HLA in healthy donors. The PCR ran on 60 Vbeta and 13 Jbeta primers. TCRdb keeps only in-frame clones here, not all; method: immunoSEQ multiplex PCR. Of hundreds of thousands of clones listed, roughly 75% are singletons. The specimen was PBMCs. These receptors came from a woman in her 30s in good health and CMV-seronegative.

The chain couples TRBV19 to TRBJ1-5; 9 positions agree with TRBD1. The CDR3 extends over 15 amino acids. The ends lost 3 bases at V and 5 bases at J; junction bases unmatched: 5. The germline CDR1 and CDR2 sequences are LNHDA and SQIVND (reference sequence). This chain's CDR3 is CASSIYRGRDQPQHF. CDR3 sequence (DNA): TGTGCCAGTAGTATCTACAGGGGGCGCGATCAGCCCCAGCATTTT.

V is TRBV25-1 and J is TRBJ2-1; no clear D. CDR1 is MGHDK, CDR2 SYGVNS, per germline. V lost 3 bases to trimming and J lost 9 bases, with 3 bases between them. This CDR3 has 10 amino acids. The CDR3 reads CASSDLEQFF. The CDR3 bases are TGTGCCAGCAGTGACCTTGAGCAGTTCTTC.

This clone was counted only a few times. The chain employs TRBV13 and TRBJ1-1; 10 bases are a match to TRBD1. The germline V gene has CDR1 PRHDT and CDR2 FYEKMQ (reference sequence). The CDR3 is 16 residues long. The V gene end was trimmed by 5 bases and the J gene end by 3 bases; junction bases not matched to a gene: 9. CDR3 in amino acids: CASSPRLGTGDTEAFF. DNA for the CDR3: TGTGCCAGCAGCCCGAGACTCGGGACAGGGGACACTGAAGCTTTCTTT.

V gene TRBV7-9 combines with J gene TRBJ1-2; 10 nucleotides align to TRBD1. V shed 2 bases, J shed 5 bases, and the junction held 2 bases outside the gene matches. The V gene's germline CDR1 is SEHNR and CDR2 FQNEAQ (reference sequence). CDR3 length: 14 residues. The CDR3 sequence is CASSLRGQGYGYTF. As DNA, the CDR3 is TGTGCCAGCAGCTTAAGGGGACAGGGGTATGGCTACACCTTC.

The V and J genes are TRBV30 and TRBJ2-7; weak D call: TRBD2 (5 bases). Germline lookup yields CDR1 GTSNPN and CDR2 SVGIG (reference sequence). The CDR3 has 11 residues. The chain's CDR3 is CAYRGSYEQYF. The DNA of the CDR3 is TGTGCATACCGGGGCTCCTACGAGCAGTACTTC.

The chain is built from TRBV19 and TRBJ2-5; TRBD2 matches at 7 bases. Germline assignment: CDR1 LNHDA and CDR2 SQIVND (reference sequence). The J segment lost 4 bases and the V segment lost 8 bases, leaving 13 bases of the junction unmatched. CDR3 length: 15 residues. DNA for the CDR3: TGTGCCAGTTCTAGCGGAATTACTTTGGGAGAGACCCAGTACTTC. Protein: CASSSGITLGETQYF.

This sequence joins TRBV19 and TRBJ1-6; D not resolved. V was pared by 3 bases and J by 0 bases, with 9 bases between. CDR3 length: 16 amino acids. CDR1 is LNHDA and CDR2 is SQIVND in the germline V gene (reference sequence). The chain's CDR3 is CASSMFRDSYNSPLHF. The CDR3 bases are TGTGCCAGTAGTATGTTTCGGGACTCCTATAATTCACCCCTCCACTTT.

The chain carries TRBV7-3 and TRBJ2-5; weak D call: TRBD1 (6 bases). The CDR3 has 18 residues. Deletions cut 5 bases from V and 0 bases from J, with 22 bases between. Germline CDR1 and CDR2: SGHTA and FQGTGA. CDR3 region: CASSEGPKGDQYQETQYF. CDR3 bases: TGTGCCAGCAGCGAGGGCCCAAAGGGGGACCAGTACCAAGAGACCCAGTACTTC.

This clone has only a few counts. The chain joins TRBV10-2 to TRBJ2-5, with 7 bases aligning to TRBD1. Trimming took 7 bases from V and 4 from J; bases not matched to a gene: 9. The CDR3 totals 14 residues. In germline, CDR1 is WSHSY, CDR2 SAAADI. Here the CDR3 reads CASTERYRGETQYF. The CDR3, as DNA: TGCGCCAGCACGGAGAGGTACAGGGGAGAGACCCAGTACTTC.

V and J are TRBV6-1 and TRBJ1-2; no firm D call. The germline V gene encodes CDR1 MNHNS and CDR2 SASEGT. The CDR3 is made up of 14 amino acids. Trimming cost V 6 bases and J 4 bases, with 15 bases left between them. The CDR3 DNA reads as TGTGCCAGCAGACCCGACGGAGCATTCTATGGCTACACCTTC. Its translation: CASRPDGAFYGYTF.

This clone was observed a handful of times. The genes are TRBV30 and TRBJ1-1; D gene ambiguous. Germline V CDR1 and CDR2: GTSNPN, SVGIG (reference sequence). The CDR3 consists of 13 residues. V was cut by 3 bases and J by 0 bases, with 8 bases left in between. CDR3 DNA: TGTGCCTGGAGAAACAGTTTGAACACTGAAGCTTTCTTT. Translation gives CAWRNSLNTEAFF.

The table lists this clone with a few counts. V is TRBV11-3 and J is TRBJ2-6; D gene unclear. This CDR3 has 16 residues. From germline, CDR1 is SGHNT and CDR2 YENEEA. V shed 2 bases and J shed 2 bases, with 10 bases lying between them. The CDR3 spells CASSLQAPAGANVLTF. The CDR3 DNA follows: TGTGCCAGCAGCTTACAGGCTCCGGCTGGGGCCAACGTCCTGACTTTC.

The chain carries TRBV4-1 and TRBJ2-5; TRBD2 aligns across 9 bases. The germline gives CDR1 MGHRA, CDR2 YSYEKL. The trim removed 4 bases at V and 5 bases at J, leaving 11 bases unmatched. This CDR3 has 16 residues. CDR3 sequence reads: CASSPKRGAGGETQYF. The DNA of the CDR3 is TGCGCCAGCAGCCCCAAGCGGGGGGCAGGAGGGGAGACCCAGTACTTC.

In this sample, this clone turned up once. The chain links TRBV7-2 to TRBJ2-7; D ambiguous. Trimming removed 0 bases from V and 6 bases from J, with 6 bases in between. This CDR3 is built from 12 residues. CDR1 is SGHTA and CDR2 is FQGNSA in the germline V gene. The chain's CDR3 is CASSLARGEQYF. DNA of the CDR3: TGTGCCAGCAGCTTAGCGCGAGGCGAGCAGTACTTC.

The rearrangement uses TRBV7-9 and TRBJ2-5; D is perhaps TRBD1 (6 bases). The end of the DNA fits TRBJ2-7 better, so the J call may be wrong. Germline CDR1 reads SEHNR; CDR2 reads FQNEAQ (reference sequence). The CDR3 has 11 amino acids. This chain's CDR3 is CASSLGAEQYF. In nucleotides, the CDR3 is TGTGCCAGCAGCCTGGGGGCCGAGCAGTACTTC.